A selection of T cell receptor beta chains follows, all from one sample in a study of blood T cell repertoires in COVID-19. The table came from immunoSEQ multiplex PCR; TCRdb's copy has only in-frame clones and leaves some out. The sample holds roughly 100,000 clones; 70% to 90% are singletons and the top ten take around 2%. Sequenced sample: peripheral blood. Receptors originate from a man aged 45-60 years with active COVID-19. CDR3s include the opening cysteine and the closing phenylalanine or tryptophan. Fields, in order: clone size, CDR3 length, D gene, V gene, J gene, CDR3 DNA, CDR3 protein. The D gene is left open where the match is weak. The size field is filled for only some rows; it gives once, few, many or a size class.

>-|17|TRBD2|TRBV2|TRBJ2-5
TGTGCCAGCAGTGACCCTCGACTAGCGGGGTCACAAGAGACCCAGTACTTC
CASSDPRLAGSQETQYF
>once|17|TRBD2|TRBV29-1|TRBJ2-3
TGCAGCGCCGCAAAAGCGGGGGGGGCAGGATCCTCAGATACGCAGTATTTT
CSAAKAGGAGSSDTQYF
>-|13|TRBD1|TRBV19|TRBJ2-3
TGTGCCAGTAGTGGCGGGGACAGGGGAATGAAGTATTTT
CASSGGDRGMKYF
>-|12|-|TRBV6-1|TRBJ1-2
TGTGCCAGCAGTGAAGTGAGGGATGGCTACACCTTC
CASSEVRDGYTF
>-|12|-|TRBV30|TRBJ1-4
TGTGCCTGGAGTGCTAGTGGTGAAAAACTGTTTTTT
CAWSASGEKLFF
>-|12|-|TRBV7-3|TRBJ2-3
TGTGCCAGCAGCTCCCGGGAAGCCTCTCTACATTTT
CASSSREASLHF
>-|14|-|TRBV27|TRBJ1-2
TGTGCCAGCAGTTTCCAGGGGACTAACTATGGCTACACCTTC
CASSFQGTNYGYTF
>-|13|-|TRBV7-7|TRBJ2-5
TGTGCTAGCAGCTTAGCGTGGAGGGAGACCCAGTACTTC
CASSLAWRETQYF
>-|15|-|TRBV13|TRBJ2-2
TGTGCCAGCAGCCTGTACAGGGATAGGACCGGGGAGCTGTTTTTT
CASSLYRDRTGELFF
>-|15|-|TRBV6-5|TRBJ2-1
TGTGCCAGCAGTAAACAACAGGGCTCCTACAATGAGCAGTTCTTC
CASSKQQGSYNEQFF
>-|12|-|TRBV10-3|TRBJ1-2
TGTGCCATCAGTGAGGCGGAATTCGGCTACACCTTC
CAISEAEFGYTF